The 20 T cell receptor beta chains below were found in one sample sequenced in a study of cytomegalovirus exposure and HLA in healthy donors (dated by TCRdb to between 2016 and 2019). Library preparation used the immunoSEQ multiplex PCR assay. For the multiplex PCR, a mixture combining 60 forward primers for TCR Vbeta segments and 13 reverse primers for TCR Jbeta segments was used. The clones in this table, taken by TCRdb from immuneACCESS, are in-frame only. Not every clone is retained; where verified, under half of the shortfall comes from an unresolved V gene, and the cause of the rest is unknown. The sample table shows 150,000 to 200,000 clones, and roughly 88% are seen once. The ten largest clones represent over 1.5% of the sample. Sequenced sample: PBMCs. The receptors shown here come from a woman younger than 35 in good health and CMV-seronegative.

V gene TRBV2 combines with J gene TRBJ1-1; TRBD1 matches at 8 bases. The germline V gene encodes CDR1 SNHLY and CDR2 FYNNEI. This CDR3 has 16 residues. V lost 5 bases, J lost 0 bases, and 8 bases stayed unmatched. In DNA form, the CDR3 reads TGTGCCAGCAGTAAAGACAGGGGTGCAATGAACACTGAAGCTTTCTTT. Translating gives CASSKDRGAMNTEAFF.

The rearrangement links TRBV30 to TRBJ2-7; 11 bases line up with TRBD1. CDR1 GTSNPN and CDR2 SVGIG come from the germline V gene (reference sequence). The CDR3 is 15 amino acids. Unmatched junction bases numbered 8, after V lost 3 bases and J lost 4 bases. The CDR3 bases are TGTGCCTGGAGCGGACAGGGGGCAATGAGGTACGAGCAGTACTTC. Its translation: CAWSGQGAMRYEQYF.

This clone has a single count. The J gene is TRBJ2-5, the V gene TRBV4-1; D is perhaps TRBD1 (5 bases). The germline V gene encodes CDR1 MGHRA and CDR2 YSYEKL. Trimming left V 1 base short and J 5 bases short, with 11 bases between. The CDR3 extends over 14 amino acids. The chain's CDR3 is CASSQGQGSETQYF. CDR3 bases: TGCGCCAGCAGCCAAGGTCAGGGCTCGGAGACCCAGTACTTC.

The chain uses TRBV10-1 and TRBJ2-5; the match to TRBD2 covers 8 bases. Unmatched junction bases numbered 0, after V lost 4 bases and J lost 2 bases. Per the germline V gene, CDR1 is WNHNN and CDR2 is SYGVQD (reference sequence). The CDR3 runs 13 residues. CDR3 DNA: TGCGCCAGCAGTGGACTAGCGCAAGAGACCCAGTACTTC. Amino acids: CASSGLAQETQYF.

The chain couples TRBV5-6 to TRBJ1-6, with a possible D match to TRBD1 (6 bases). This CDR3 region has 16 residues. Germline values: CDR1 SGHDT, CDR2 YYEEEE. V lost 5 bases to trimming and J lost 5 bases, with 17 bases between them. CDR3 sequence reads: CASSSLKQGHNSPLHF. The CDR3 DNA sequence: TGTGCCAGCAGTTCTCTAAAACAGGGACATAATTCACCCCTCCACTTT.

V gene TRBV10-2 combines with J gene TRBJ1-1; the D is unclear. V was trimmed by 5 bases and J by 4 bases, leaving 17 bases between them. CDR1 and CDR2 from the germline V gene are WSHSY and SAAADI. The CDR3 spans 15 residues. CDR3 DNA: TGCGCCAGCAGTACCCGTTTGGCGGTGACCACTGAAGCTTTCTTT. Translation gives CASSTRLAVTTEAFF.

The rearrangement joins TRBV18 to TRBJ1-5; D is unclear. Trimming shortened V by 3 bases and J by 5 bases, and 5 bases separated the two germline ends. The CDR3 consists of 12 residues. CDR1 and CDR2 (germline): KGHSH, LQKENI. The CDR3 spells CASSPPDQPQHF. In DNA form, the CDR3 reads TGTGCCAGCTCACCCCCCGATCAGCCCCAGCATTTT.

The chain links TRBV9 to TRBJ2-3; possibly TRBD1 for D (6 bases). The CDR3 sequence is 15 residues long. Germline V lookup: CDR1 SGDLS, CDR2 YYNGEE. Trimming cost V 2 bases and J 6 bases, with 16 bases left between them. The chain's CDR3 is CASSVRDRQGDTQYF. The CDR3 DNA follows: TGTGCCAGCAGCGTCCGAGACAGGCAGGGCGATACGCAGTATTTT.

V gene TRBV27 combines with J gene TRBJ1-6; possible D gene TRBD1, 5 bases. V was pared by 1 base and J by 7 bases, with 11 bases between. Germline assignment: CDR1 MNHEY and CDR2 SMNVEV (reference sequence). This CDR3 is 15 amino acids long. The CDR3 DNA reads TGTGCCAGCAGTTTATTGGCAGGGCGAAATTCACCCCTCCACTTT. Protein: CASSLLAGRNSPLHF.

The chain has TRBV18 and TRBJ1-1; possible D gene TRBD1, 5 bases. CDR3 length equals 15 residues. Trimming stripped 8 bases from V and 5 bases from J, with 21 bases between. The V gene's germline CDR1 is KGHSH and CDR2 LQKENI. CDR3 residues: CASTAIGGGETEAFF. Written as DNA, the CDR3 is TGTGCCAGCACCGCGATAGGCGGGGGGGAGACTGAAGCTTTCTTT.

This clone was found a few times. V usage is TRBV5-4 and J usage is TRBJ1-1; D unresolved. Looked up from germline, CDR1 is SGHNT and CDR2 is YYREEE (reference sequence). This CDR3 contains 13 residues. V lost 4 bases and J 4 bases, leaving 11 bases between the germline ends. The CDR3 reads CASSPASGTEAFF. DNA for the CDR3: TGTGCCAGCAGCCCGGCCTCGGGCACTGAAGCTTTCTTT.

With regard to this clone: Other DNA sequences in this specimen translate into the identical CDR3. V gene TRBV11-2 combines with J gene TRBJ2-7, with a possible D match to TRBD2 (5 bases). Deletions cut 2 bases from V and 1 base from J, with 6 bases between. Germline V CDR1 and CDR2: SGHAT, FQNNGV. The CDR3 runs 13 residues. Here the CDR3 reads CASSLSGSYEQYF. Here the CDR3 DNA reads TGTGCCAGCAGCTTAAGCGGTTCCTACGAGCAGTACTTC.

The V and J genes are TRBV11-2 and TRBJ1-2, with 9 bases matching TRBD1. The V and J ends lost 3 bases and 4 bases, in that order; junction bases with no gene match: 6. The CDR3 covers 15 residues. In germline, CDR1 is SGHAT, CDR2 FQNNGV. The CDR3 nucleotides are TGTGCCAGCAGCTTCTACACAGGGGGCTTCTATGGCTACACCTTC. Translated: CASSFYTGGFYGYTF. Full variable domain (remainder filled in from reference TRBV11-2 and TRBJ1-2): EAGVAQSPRYKIIEKRQSVAFWCNPISGHATLYWYQQILGQGPKLLIQFQNNGVVDDSQLPKDRFSAERLKGVDSTLKIQPAKLEDSAVYLCASSFYTGGFYGYTFGSGTRLTVV.

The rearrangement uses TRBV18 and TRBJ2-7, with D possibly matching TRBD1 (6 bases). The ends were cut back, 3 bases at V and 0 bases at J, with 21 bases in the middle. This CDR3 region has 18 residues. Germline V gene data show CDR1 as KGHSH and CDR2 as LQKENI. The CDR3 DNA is TGTGCCAGCTCACCCCAGGGGCCGTCGGGGCGCTTCTCCTACGAGCAGTACTTC. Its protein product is CASSPQGPSGRFSYEQYF.

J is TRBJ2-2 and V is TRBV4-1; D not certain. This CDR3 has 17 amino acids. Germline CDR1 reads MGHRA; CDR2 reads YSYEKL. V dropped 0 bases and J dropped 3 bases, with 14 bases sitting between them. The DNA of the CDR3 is TGCGCCAGCAGCCAAGAATGGGCGACCACCCACACCGGGGAGCTGTTTTTT. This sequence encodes CASSQEWATTHTGELFF.

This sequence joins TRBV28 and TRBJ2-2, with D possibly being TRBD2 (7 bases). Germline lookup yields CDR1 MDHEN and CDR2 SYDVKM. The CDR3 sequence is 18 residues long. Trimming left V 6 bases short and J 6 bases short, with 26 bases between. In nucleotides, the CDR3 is TGTGCCAGCAGACCCCCCGTCGGGTCTCGGGGGGCCCCCGGGGAGCTGTTTTTT. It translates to CASRPPVGSRGAPGELFF.

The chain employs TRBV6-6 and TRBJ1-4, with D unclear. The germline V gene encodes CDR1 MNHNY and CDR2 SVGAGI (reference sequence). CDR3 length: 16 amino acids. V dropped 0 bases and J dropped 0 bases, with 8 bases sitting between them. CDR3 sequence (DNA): TGTGCCAGCAGTTACTCGAGGAGCGCAACTAATGAAAAACTGTTTTTT. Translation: CASSYSRSATNEKLFF.

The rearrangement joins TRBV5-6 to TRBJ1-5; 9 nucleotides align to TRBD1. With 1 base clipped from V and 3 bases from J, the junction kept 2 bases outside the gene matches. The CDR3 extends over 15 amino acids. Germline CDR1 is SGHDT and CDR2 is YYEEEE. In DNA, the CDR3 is TGTGCCAGCAGCTTGTTACAGGGGGCCAATCAGCCCCAGCATTTT. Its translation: CASSLLQGANQPQHF.

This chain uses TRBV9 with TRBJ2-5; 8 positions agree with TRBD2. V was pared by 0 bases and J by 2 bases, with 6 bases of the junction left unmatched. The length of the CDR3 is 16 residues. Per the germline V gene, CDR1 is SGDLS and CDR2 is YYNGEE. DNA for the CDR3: TGTGCCAGCAGCGTAGGGGGACTAGACTTTCAAGAGACCCAGTACTTC. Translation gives CASSVGGLDFQETQYF.

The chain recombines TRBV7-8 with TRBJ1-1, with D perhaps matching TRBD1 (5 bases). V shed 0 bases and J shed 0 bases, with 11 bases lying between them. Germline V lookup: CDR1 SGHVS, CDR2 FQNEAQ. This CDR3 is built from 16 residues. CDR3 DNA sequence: TGTGCCAGCAGCTTAGCGGGAGGGGCGCTGAACACTGAAGCTTTCTTT. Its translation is CASSLAGGALNTEAFF. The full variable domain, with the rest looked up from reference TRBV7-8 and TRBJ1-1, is GAGVSQSPRYKVAKRGQDVALRCDPISGHVSLFWYQQALGQGPEFLTYFQNEAQLDKSGLPSDRFFAERPEGSVSTLKIQRTQQEDSAVYLCASSLAGGALNTEAFFGQGTRLTVV.